This T cell receptor (beta chain) originates from a study of blood T cell repertoires in COVID-19. Profiled with immunoSEQ multiplex PCR; TCRdb holds only in-frame clones, not every one. The sample holds under 450,000 clones, roughly 80% seen once. Germline loops: CDR1 SGHNT, CDR2 YENEEA. There are 14 residues in the CDR3. V lost 3 bases, J lost 4 bases, and 12 bases lay in between. The chain links TRBV11-3 to TRBJ1-2, with a weak D call TRBD1 (6 bases). This clonotype was sampled from a woman aged 50 to 60 who had recovered from COVID-19. Input material: PBMCs or T cells enriched from blood (not recorded which). The CDR3 region has the DNA TGTGCCAGCAGCTTCAGGGGATTAGGCTATGGCTACACCTTC. Protein: CASSFRGLGYGYTF.